This T cell receptor beta chain was recorded in a study of blood T cell repertoires in COVID-19. The overall study: Material from acute and convalescent COVID-19 was sourced from the United States, Italy and Spain.

Per the authors' pipeline: Reference gene primer amplification gave estimated nucleated cell counts. Profiled with immunoSEQ multiplex PCR; TCRdb holds only in-frame clones, not every one. That table gives V, J and clone size, and the DNA gave D and trimming. Of around 390,000 clones listed, about 83% are singletons. Trimming shortened V by 2 bases and J by 2 bases, and 7 bases separated the two germline ends. Germline V gene data show CDR1 as SGDLS and CDR2 as YYNGEE. CDR3 length: 14 amino acids. Recovered Cohort 3 donors showed two negative PCRs, clearance, or symptom resolution. As to this clone: Different DNA sequences within this sample yield the same CDR3.

The TCR comes from a woman aged 45-60 years who had recovered from COVID-19. This chain links TRBV9 with TRBJ1-4, with D possibly matching TRBD1 (6 bases). The sequencing sample was made of PBMCs or T cells enriched from blood (not recorded which). The CDR3 is CASSVQGTNEKLFF. For the CDR3, the DNA is TGTGCCAGCAGCGTGCAGGGGACTAATGAAAAACTGTTTTTT.